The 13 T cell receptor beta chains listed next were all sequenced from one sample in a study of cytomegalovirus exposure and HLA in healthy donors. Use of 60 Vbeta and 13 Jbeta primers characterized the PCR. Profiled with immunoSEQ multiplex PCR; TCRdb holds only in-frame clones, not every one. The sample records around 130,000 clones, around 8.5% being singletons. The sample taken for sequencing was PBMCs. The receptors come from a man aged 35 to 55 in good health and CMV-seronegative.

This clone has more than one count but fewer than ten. The CDR3 coding sequence is TGCGCCAGCAGCTTGGCCGGTGGGGGGGCTGAGACCCAGTACTTC. This translates into CASSLAGGGAETQYF. The rearrangement joins TRBV5-1 to TRBJ2-5; D is possibly TRBD2 (7 bases). CDR3 length: 15 amino acids. V dropped 0 bases and J dropped 5 bases, with 14 bases sitting between them. Germline V lookup: CDR1 SGHRS, CDR2 YFSETQ.

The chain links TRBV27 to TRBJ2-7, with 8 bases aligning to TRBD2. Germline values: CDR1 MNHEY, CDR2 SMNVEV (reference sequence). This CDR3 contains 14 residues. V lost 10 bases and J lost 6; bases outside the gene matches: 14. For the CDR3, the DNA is TGTGCCACCTCGGAGGGCGGACTAGCCAGCGAGCAGTACTTC. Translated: CATSEGGLASEQYF.

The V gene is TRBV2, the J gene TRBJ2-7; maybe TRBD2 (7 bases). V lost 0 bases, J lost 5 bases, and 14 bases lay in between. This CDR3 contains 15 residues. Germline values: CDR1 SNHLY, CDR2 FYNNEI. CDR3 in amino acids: CASSEAWRGRDEQYF. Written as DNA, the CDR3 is TGTGCCAGCAGTGAAGCTTGGCGGGGGCGCGACGAGCAGTACTTC. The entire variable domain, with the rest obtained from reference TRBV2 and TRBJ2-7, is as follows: EPEVTQTPSHQVTQMGQEVILRCVPISNHLYFYWYRQILGQKVEFLVSFYNNEISEKSEIFDDQFSVERPDGSNFTLKIRSTKLEDSAMYFCASSEAWRGRDEQYFGPGTRLTVT.

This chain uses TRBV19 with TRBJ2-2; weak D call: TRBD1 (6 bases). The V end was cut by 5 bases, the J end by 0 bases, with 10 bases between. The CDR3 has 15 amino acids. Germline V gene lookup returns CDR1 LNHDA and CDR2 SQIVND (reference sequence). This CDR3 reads CASSAGTPNTGELFF. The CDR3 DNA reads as TGTGCCAGTAGTGCCGGGACACCGAACACCGGGGAGCTGTTTTTT.

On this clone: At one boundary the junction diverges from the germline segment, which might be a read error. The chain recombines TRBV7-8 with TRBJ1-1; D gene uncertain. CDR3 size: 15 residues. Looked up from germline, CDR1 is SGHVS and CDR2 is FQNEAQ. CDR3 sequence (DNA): TGTGCCGGCAGCTTAGCGAGAGGGCCCGGGACTGAAGCTTTCTTT. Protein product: CAGSLARGPGTEAFF.

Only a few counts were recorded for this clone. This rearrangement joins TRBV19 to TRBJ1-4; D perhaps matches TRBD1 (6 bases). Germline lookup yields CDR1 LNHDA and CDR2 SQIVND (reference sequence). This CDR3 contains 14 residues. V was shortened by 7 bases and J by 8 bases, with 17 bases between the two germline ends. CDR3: CASNAVGGREKLFF. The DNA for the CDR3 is TGTGCCAGTAATGCAGTGGGGGGGCGCGAAAAACTGTTTTTT.

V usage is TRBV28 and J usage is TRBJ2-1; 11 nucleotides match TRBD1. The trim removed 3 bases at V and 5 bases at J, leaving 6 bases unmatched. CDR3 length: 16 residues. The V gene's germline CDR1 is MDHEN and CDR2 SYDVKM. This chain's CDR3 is CASSLNPGQGDNEQFF. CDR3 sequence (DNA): TGTGCCAGCAGTTTGAACCCGGGACAGGGGGACAATGAGCAGTTCTTC.

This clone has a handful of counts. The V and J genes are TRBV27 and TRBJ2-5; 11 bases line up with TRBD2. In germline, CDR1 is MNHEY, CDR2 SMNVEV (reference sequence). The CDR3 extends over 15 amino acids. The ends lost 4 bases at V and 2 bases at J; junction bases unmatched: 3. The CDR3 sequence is CASSSTSGEQETQYF. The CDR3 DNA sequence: TGTGCCAGCAGTTCGACTAGCGGGGAGCAAGAGACCCAGTACTTC.

This chain's CDR3 is CASSQDRGLNTEAFF. Written as DNA, the CDR3 is TGCGCCAGCAGCCAAGACAGGGGTTTGAACACTGAAGCTTTCTTT. The chain joins TRBV4-3 to TRBJ1-1; TRBD1 might be the D (6 bases). The CDR3 is 15 residues long. V shed 0 bases and J shed 0 bases, with 8 bases lying between them. The germline V gene has CDR1 LGHNA and CDR2 YSLEER.

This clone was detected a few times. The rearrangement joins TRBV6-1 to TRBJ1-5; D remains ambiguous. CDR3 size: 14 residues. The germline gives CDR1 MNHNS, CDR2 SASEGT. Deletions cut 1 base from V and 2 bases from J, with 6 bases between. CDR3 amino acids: CASSEDYGNQPQHF. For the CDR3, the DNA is TGTGCCAGCAGTGAAGACTATGGCAATCAGCCCCAGCATTTT.

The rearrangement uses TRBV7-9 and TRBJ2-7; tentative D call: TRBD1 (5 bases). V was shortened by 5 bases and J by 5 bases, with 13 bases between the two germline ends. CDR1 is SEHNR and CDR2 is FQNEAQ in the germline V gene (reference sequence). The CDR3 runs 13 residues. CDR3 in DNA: TGTGCCAGCAGCGACCGGACATATGACGAGCAGTACTTC. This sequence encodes CASSDRTYDEQYF.

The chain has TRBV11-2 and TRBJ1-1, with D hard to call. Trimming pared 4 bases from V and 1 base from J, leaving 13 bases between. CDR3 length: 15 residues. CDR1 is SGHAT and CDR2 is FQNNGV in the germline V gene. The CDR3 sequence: CASSSPGSQNTEAFF. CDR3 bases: TGTGCCAGCAGCTCCCCTGGGAGTCAGAACACTGAAGCTTTCTTT.

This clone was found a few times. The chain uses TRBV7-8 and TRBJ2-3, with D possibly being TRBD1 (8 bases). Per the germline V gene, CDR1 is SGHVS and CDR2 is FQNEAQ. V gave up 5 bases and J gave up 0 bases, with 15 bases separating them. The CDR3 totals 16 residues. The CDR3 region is CASSPTGGLSTDTQYF. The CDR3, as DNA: TGTGCCAGCAGCCCTACAGGGGGACTAAGCACAGATACGCAGTATTTT.